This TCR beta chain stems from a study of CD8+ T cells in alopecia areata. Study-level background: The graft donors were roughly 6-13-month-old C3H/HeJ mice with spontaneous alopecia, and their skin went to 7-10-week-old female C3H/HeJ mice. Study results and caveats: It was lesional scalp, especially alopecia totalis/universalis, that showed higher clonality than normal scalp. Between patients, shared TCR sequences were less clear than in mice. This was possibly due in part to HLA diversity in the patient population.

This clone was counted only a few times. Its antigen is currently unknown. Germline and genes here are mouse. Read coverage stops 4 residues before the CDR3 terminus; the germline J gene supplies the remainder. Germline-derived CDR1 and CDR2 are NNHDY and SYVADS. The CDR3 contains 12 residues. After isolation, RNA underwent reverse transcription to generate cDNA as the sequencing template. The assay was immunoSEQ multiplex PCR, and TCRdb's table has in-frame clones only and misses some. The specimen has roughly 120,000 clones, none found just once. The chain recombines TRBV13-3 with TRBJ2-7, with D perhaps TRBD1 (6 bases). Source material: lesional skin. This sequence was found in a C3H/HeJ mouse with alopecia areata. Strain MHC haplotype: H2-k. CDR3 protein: CASRGHHYEQYF. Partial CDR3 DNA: TGTGCCAGCAGGGGACACCATTAT.